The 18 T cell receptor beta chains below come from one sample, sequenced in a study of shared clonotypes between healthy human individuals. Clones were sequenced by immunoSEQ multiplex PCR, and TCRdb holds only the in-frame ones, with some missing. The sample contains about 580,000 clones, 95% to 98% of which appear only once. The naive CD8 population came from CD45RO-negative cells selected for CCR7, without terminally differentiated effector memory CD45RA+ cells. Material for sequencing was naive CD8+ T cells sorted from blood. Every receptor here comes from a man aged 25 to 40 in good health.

CDR3 amino acids: CAIMGPVYNEQFF. Written as DNA, the CDR3 is TGTGCCATCATGGGACCAGTATACAATGAGCAGTTCTTC. The genes are TRBV2 and TRBJ2-1, with D tentatively TRBD1 or TRBD2 (5 bases each). V lost 10 bases and J 4 bases, leaving 14 bases between the germline ends. Germline CDR1 is SNHLY and CDR2 is FYNNEI. The CDR3 runs to 13 residues.

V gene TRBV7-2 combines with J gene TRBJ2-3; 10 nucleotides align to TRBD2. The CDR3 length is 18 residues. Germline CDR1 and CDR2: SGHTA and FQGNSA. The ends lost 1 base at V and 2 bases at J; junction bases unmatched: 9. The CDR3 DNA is TGTGCCAGCAGCTTAGGGAGGACTAGCGGAACTATCACAGATACGCAGTATTTT. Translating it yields CASSLGRTSGTITDTQYF.

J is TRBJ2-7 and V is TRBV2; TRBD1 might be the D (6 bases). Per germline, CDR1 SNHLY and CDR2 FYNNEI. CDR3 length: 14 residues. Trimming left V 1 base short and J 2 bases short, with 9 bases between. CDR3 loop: CASSEEGVTYEQYF. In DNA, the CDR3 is TGTGCCAGCAGTGAAGAGGGGGTCACCTACGAGCAGTACTTC.

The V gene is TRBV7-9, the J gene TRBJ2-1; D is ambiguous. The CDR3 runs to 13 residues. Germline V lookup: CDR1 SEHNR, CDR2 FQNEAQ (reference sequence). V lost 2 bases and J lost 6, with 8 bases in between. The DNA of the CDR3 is TGTGCCAGCAGCTTATTAGTCACCAATGAGCAGTTCTTC. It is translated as CASSLLVTNEQFF.

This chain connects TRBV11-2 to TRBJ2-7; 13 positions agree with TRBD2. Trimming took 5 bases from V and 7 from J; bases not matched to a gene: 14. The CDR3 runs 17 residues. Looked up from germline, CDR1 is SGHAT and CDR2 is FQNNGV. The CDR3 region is CASSTGTSGILGSEQYF. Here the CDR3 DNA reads TGTGCCAGCAGCACCGGGACTAGCGGGATCCTTGGATCTGAGCAGTACTTC. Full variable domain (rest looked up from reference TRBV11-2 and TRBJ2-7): EAGVAQSPRYKIIEKRQSVAFWCNPISGHATLYWYQQILGQGPKLLIQFQNNGVVDDSQLPKDRFSAERLKGVDSTLKIQPAKLEDSAVYLCASSTGTSGILGSEQYFGPGTRLTVT.

CDR3 in DNA: TGTGCCAGCAGTTTACTATCCGGGACTAGCGGGAGGGAGACCCAGTACTTC. Protein sequence: CASSLLSGTSGRETQYF. The chain joins TRBV7-6 to TRBJ2-5, with 15 bases identical to TRBD2. V gave up 6 bases and J gave up 5 bases; unmatched junction bases: 10. Germline CDR1 SGHVS, CDR2 FNYEAQ. CDR3 length equals 17 residues.

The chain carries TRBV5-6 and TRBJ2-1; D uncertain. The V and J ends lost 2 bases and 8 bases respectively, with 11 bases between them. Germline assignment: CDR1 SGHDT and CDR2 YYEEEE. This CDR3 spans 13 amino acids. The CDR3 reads CASSFDRGDEQFF. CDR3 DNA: TGTGCCAGCAGCTTCGACCGTGGGGATGAGCAGTTCTTC.

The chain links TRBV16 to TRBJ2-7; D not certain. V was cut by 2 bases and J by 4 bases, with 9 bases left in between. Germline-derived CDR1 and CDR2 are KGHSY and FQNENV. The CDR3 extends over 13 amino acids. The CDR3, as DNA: TGTGCCAGCAGCCAAGGGATGGCGTACGAGCAGTACTTC. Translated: CASSQGMAYEQYF.

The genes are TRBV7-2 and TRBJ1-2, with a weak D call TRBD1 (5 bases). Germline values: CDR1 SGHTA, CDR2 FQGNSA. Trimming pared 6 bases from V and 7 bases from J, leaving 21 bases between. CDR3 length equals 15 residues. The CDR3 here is CASRGVQSGHVGYTF. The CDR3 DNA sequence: TGTGCCAGCAGGGGGGTTCAATCGGGGCACGTTGGCTACACCTTC.

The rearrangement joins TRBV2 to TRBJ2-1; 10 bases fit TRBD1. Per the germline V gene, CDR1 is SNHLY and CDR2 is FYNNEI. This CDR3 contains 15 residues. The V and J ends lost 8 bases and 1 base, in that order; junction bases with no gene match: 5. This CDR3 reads CASPGTGVSYNEQFF. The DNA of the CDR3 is TGTGCCAGCCCCGGGACAGGGGTGTCCTACAATGAGCAGTTCTTC.

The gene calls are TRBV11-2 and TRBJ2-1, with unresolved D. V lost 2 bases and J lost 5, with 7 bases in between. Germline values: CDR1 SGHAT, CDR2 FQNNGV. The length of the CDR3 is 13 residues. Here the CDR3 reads CASSLQVDNEQFF. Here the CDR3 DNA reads TGTGCCAGCAGCTTACAGGTTGACAATGAGCAGTTCTTC.

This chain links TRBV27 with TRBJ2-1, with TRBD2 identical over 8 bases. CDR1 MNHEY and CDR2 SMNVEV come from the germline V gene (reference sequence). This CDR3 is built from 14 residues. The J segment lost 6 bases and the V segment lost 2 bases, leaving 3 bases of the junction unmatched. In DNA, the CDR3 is TGTGCCAGCAGTTTAGGGCTAGCGGGCAATGAGCAGTTCTTC. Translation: CASSLGLAGNEQFF.

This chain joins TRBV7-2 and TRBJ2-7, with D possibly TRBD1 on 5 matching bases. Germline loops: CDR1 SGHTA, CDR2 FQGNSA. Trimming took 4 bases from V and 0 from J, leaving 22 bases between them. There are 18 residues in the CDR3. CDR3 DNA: TGTGCCAGCAGCTCCCCCGACAGCCTTATGAAATACTCCTACGAGCAGTACTTC. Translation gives CASSSPDSLMKYSYEQYF.

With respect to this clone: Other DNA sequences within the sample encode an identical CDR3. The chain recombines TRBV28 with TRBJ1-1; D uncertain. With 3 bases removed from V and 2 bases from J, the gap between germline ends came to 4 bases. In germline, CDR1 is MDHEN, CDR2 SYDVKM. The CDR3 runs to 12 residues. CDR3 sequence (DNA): TGTGCCAGCAGTTTGGGCAACACTGAAGCTTTCTTT. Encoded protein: CASSLGNTEAFF.

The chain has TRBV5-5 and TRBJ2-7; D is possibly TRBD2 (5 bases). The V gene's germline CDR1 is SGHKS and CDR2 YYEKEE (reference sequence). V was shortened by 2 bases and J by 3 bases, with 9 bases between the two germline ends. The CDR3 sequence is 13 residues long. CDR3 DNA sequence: TGTGCCAGCAGCTTTAGCCGGGGCTACGAGCAGTACTTC. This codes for CASSFSRGYEQYF. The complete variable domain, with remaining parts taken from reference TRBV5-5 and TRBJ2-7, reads DAGVTQSPTHLIKTRGQQVTLRCSPISGHKSVSWYQQVLGQGPQFIFQYYEKEERGRGNFPDRFSARQFPNYSSELNVNALLLGDSALYLCASSFSRGYEQYFGPGTRLTVT.

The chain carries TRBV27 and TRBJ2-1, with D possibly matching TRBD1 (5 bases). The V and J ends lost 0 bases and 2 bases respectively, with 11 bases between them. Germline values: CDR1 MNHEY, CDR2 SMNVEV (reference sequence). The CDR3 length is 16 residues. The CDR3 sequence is CASSLSQGDTYNEQFF. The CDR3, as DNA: TGTGCCAGCAGTTTATCGCAGGGTGACACCTACAATGAGCAGTTCTTC.

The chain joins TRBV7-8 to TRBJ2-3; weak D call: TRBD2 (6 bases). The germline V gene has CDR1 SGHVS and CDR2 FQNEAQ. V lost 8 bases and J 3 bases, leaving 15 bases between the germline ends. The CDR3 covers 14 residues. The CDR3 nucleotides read TGTGCCAGCGAGTGGGTGGGGGGTACAGATACGCAGTATTTT. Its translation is CASEWVGGTDTQYF.

The CDR3 here is CSAQGGRATYEQYF. The DNA of the CDR3 is TGCAGCGCCCAGGGTGGGAGGGCTACCTACGAGCAGTACTTC. The chain has TRBV29-1 and TRBJ2-7, with 7 bases lining up with TRBD2. Germline values: CDR1 SQVTM, CDR2 ANQGSEA. V dropped 7 bases and J dropped 2; count of bases not matched to a gene: 11. CDR3 size: 14 residues.